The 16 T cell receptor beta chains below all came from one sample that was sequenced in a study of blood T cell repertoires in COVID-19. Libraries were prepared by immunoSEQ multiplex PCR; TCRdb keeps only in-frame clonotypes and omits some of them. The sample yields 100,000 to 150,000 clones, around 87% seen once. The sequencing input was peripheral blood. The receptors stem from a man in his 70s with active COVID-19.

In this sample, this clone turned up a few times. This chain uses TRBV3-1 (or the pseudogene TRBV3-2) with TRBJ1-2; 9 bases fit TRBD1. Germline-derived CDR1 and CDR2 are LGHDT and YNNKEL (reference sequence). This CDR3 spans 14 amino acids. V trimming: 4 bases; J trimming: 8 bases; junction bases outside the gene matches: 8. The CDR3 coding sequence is TGTGCCAGCAGCCCCCCGGGACAGGGATGGGGCTACACCTTC. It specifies CASSPPGQGWGYTF.

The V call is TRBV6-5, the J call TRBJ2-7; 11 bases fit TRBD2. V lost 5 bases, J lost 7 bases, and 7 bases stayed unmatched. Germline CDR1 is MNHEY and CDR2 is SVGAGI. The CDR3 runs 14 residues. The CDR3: CASSPLAGEVEQYF. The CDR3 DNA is TGTGCCAGCAGTCCACTAGCGGGAGAAGTAGAGCAGTACTTC.

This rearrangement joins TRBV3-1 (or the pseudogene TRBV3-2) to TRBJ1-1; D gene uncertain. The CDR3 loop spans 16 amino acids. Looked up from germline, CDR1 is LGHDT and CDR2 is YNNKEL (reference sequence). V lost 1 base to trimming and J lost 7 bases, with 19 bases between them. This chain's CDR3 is CASSQGSNSPRGEAFF. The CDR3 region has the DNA TGTGCCAGCAGCCAAGGGTCGAACAGCCCCCGTGGTGAAGCTTTCTTT.

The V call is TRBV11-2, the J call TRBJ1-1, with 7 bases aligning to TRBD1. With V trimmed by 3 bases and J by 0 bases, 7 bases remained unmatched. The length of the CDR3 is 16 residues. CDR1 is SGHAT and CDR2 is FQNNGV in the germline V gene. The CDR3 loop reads CASSFGQDKLNTEAFF. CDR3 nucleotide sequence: TGTGCCAGCAGCTTTGGACAGGACAAGTTGAACACTGAAGCTTTCTTT.

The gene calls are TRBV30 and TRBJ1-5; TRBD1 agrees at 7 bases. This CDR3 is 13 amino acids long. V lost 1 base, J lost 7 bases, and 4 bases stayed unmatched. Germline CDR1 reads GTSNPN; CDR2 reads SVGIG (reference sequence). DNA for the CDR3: TGTGCCTGGAGTGGACAGGGTCAACAGCCCCAGCATTTT. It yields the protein CAWSGQGQQPQHF.

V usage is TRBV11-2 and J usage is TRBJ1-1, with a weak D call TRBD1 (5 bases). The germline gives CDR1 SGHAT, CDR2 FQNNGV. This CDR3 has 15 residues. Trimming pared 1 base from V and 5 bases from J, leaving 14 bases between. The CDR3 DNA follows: TGTGCCAGCAGCTTAGGAGGGGCGCGGGAGACTGAAGCTTTCTTT. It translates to CASSLGGARETEAFF.

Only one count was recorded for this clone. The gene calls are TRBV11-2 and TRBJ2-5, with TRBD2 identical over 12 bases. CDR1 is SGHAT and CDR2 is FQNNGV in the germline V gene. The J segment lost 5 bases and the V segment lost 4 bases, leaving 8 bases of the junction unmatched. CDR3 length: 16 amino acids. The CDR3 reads CASSSQTSGSAETQYF. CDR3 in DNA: TGTGCCAGCAGCTCGCAGACTAGCGGGAGCGCGGAGACCCAGTACTTC.

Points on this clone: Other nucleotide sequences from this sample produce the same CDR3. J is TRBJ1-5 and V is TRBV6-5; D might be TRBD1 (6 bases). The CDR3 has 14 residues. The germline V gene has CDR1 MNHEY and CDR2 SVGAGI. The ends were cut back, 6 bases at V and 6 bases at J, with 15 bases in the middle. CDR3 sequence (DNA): TGTGCCAGCAGCCTACGAGGGGGAGCTCAGCCCCAGCATTTT. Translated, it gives CASSLRGGAQPQHF.

For the CDR3, the DNA is TGTGCCAGCAGCTTAGCAGCAGGGTCCAGCTCCTACGAGCAGTACTTC. This gives the protein CASSLAAGSSSYEQYF. This chain uses TRBV7-2 with TRBJ2-7; perhaps TRBD1 as D (5 bases). CDR3 length equals 16 residues. CDR1 and CDR2 (germline): SGHTA, FQGNSA. Trimming took 0 bases from V and 0 from J, leaving 12 bases between them.

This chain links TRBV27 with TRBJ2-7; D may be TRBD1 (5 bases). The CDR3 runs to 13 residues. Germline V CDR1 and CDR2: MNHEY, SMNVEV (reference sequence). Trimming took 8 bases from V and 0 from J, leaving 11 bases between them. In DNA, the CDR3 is TGTGCCAGCTCCCGGACACTCTCCTACGAGCAGTACTTC. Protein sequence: CASSRTLSYEQYF.

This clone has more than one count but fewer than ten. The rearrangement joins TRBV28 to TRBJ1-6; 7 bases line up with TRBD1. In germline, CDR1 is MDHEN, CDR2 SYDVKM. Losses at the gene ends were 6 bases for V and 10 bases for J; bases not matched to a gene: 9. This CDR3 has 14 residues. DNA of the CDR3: TGTGCCAGCAGAACAGGGGATCGGTGGTCACCCCTCCACTTT. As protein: CASRTGDRWSPLHF.

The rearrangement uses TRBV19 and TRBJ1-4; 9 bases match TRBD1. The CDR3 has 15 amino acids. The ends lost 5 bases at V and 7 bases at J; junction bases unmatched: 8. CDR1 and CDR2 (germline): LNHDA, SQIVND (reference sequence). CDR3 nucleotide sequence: TGTGCCAGTAGTCCCCAGGGGACAGGGAGTGAAAAACTGTTTTTT. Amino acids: CASSPQGTGSEKLFF.

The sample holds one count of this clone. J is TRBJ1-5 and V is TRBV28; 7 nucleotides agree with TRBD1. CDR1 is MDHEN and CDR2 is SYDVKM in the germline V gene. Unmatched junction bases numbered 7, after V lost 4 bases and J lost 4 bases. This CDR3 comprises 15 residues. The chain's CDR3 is CASSSPTGWNQPQHF. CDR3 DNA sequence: TGTGCCAGCAGTTCCCCGACAGGGTGGAATCAGCCCCAGCATTTT.

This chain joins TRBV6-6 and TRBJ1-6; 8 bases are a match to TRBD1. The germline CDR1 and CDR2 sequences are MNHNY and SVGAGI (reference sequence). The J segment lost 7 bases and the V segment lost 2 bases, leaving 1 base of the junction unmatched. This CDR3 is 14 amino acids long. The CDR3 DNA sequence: TGTGCCAGCAGTTACGACAGGGGCAATTCACCCCTCCACTTT. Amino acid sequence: CASSYDRGNSPLHF.

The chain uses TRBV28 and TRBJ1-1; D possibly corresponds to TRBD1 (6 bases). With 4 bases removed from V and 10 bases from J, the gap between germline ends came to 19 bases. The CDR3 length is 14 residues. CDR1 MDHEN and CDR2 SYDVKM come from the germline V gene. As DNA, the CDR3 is TGTGCCAGCAGTTCCACCCCCCCGGGCAGGGGAGCTTTCTTT. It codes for CASSSTPPGRGAFF.

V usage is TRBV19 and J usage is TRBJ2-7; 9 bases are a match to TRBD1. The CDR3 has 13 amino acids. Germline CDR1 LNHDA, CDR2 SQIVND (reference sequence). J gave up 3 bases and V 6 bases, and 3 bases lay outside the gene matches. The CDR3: CASRGGQGYEQYF. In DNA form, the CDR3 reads TGTGCCAGTAGGGGGGGACAGGGCTACGAGCAGTACTTC. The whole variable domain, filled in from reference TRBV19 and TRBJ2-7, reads DGGITQSPKYLFRKEGQNVTLSCEQNLNHDAMYWYRQDPGQGLRLIYYSQIVNDFQKGDIAEGYSVSREKKESFPLTVTSAQKNPTAFYLCASRGGQGYEQYFGPGTRLTVT.